This is a list of T cell receptor beta chains from one sample in a study of cytomegalovirus exposure and HLA in healthy donors. Assay used: immunoSEQ multiplex PCR; TCRdb lists only in-frame clones, some missing. The sample consists of 100,000 to 150,000 clones, approximately 80% of them appearing once. The source material was PBMCs. These receptors all stem from a male donor in good health and CMV-seropositive. Each CDR3 is given with its conserved first and last residue. Fields, in order: CDR3 length, D gene, J gene, V gene, CDR3 protein. D genes are given only for firm matches.

13,.,TRBJ2-3,TRBV10-3,CAIRDSSTDTQYF
15,.,TRBJ1-5,TRBV5-8,CASSLQGYSNQPQHF
15,TRBD2,TRBJ2-7,TRBV5-8,CASSGGPGLAYEQYF
16,TRBD1,TRBJ2-1,TRBV19,CASSLFRDRGGNEQFF
12,.,TRBJ2-7,TRBV6-5,CATQRGTYEQYF
15,.,TRBJ2-5,TRBV5-5,CASSLVPGEQETQYF
15,TRBD2,TRBJ2-3,TRBV2,CASSLTSGGWDTQYF
11,.,TRBJ2-1,TRBV18,CASSLNNEQFF
15,TRBD2,TRBJ2-3,TRBV7-2,CASSFVSGGTDTQYF
13,.,TRBJ1-2,TRBV28,CASSPAGDYGYTF
15,TRBD1,TRBJ2-5,TRBV7-6,CASRHLTGSQETQYF
14,TRBD1,TRBJ1-2,TRBV6-1,CASSPGTGGFGYTF
15,TRBD1,TRBJ1-2,TRBV19,CASSPRTGGYDGYTF
14,TRBD1,TRBJ2-2,TRBV5-1,CASSTPTGGEVLFF
15,TRBD1,TRBJ2-2,TRBV4-1,CASRTGQGSTGELFF
14,.,TRBJ1-4,TRBV7-9,CASSTGVGNEKLFF
13,.,TRBJ2-3,TRBV2,CAGREAGGVTQYF